The 31 T cell receptor beta chains reported below all come from one sample, sequenced in a study of T-cell reconstitution after alpha-beta-depleted transplantation in children. Unique molecular identifiers were incorporated during preparation of the TCRbeta library. MiXCR was run by TCRdb on the PCR reads, yielding one entry per CDR3 protein. Here the sample spans about 350,000 distinct CDR3 sequences, about an eighth being singletons. The sample consisted of PBMCs, taken from the stem cell graft. The receptors were sampled from a human donor who donated a stem cell graft to a child with Fanconi anemia.

There are a few counts of this clonotype. V usage is TRBV10-3 and J usage is TRBJ1-3; unclear D gene. The V end was cut by 9 bases, the J end by 0 bases, with 33 bases between. This CDR3 is built from 21 residues. CDR1 is ENHRY and CDR2 is SYGVKD in the germline V gene. The CDR3 DNA sequence: TGTGCCATTATGGGAGGTGATAATCCTCCCTCGAACCCGCTCTCTGGAAACACCATATATTTT. Translating gives CAIMGGDNPPSNPLSGNTIYF.

V gene TRBV12-3 or TRBV12-4 combines with J gene TRBJ2-3; 8 bases align to TRBD2. There are 14 residues in the CDR3. V trimming: 6 bases; J trimming: 5 bases; junction bases outside the gene matches: 7. The DNA of the CDR3 is TGTGCCAGCAGCCGGGGGGGGGCACAAGATACGCAGTATTTT. Translated, it gives CASSRGGAQDTQYF.

This clonotype showed up many times. The J gene is TRBJ2-5, the V gene TRBV29-1; possible D gene TRBD1, 5 bases. The V end lost 3 bases, the J end lost 5 bases, and 10 bases lay between the germline ends. The germline gives CDR1 SQVTM, CDR2 ANQGSEA. CDR3 length equals 12 residues. DNA for the CDR3: TGCAGCGTTGACAAGGGGCTTGAGACCCAGTACTTC. It translates to CSVDKGLETQYF.

The chain links TRBV11-2 to TRBJ1-1; a possible D gene is TRBD1 (5 bases). V was shortened by 3 bases and J by 3 bases, with 8 bases between the two germline ends. This CDR3 is 13 amino acids long. Germline assignment: CDR1 SGHAT and CDR2 FQNNGV. The CDR3, as DNA: TGTGCCAGCAGCTTCAGGGAGTACACTGAAGCTTTCTTT. This gives the protein CASSFREYTEAFF.

The table lists this clonotype with many counts. V gene TRBV28 combines with J gene TRBJ2-5; no reliable D call. V gave up 2 bases and J gave up 3 bases, with 4 bases separating them. The V gene's germline CDR1 is MDHEN and CDR2 SYDVKM. There are 12 residues in the CDR3. DNA of the CDR3: TGTGCCAGCAGTTTAGAAGAAGAGACCCAGTACTTC. Translation gives CASSLEEETQYF.

The rearrangement uses TRBV28 and TRBJ1-1, with D tentatively TRBD1 (5 bases). The CDR3 covers 16 residues. V dropped 1 base and J dropped 6 bases, with 18 bases sitting between them. The germline V gene encodes CDR1 MDHEN and CDR2 SYDVKM. CDR3 protein: CASSLYGRGPLSEAFF. DNA for the CDR3: TGTGCCAGCAGTTTATACGGTAGGGGACCGCTGTCTGAAGCTTTCTTT. The full variable domain, completed using reference TRBV28 and TRBJ1-1, is DVKVTQSSRYLVKRTGEKVFLECVQDMDHENMFWYRQDPGLGLRLIYFSYDVKMKEKGDIPEGYSVSREKKERFSLILESASTNQTSMYLCASSLYGRGPLSEAFFGQGTRLTVV.

This chain uses TRBV25-1 with TRBJ2-5, with 14 bases that match TRBD2. CDR3 size: 18 residues. The trim removed 1 base at V and 5 bases at J, leaving 9 bases unmatched. The germline V gene has CDR1 MGHDK and CDR2 SYGVNS. CDR3 protein: CASSESPTSGGALETQYF. CDR3 nucleotides: TGTGCCAGCAGTGAATCCCCGACTAGCGGGGGGGCCTTGGAGACCCAGTACTTC.

This clonotype occurred a few times. The genes are TRBV20-1 and TRBJ2-7; D tentatively reads TRBD1 or TRBD2 (5 bases each). V was pared by 1 base and J by 1 base, with 11 bases between. This CDR3 region has 14 residues. Germline V gene lookup returns CDR1 DFQATT and CDR2 SNEGSKA (reference sequence). In nucleotides, the CDR3 is TGCAGTGCTAGAGGGGCAGGGACGTCCTACGAGCAGTACGTC. This codes for CSARGAGTSYEQYV.

This chain links TRBV7-9 with TRBJ2-1; 8 positions agree with TRBD2. The CDR3 loop spans 16 amino acids. The V gene's germline CDR1 is SEHNR and CDR2 FQNEAQ (reference sequence). After removal of 4 bases from V and 2 bases from J, the junction contained 7 bases not matched to a gene. The chain's CDR3 is CASSWGTGLAYNEQFF. The CDR3 DNA follows: TGTGCCAGCAGCTGGGGGACGGGACTAGCCTACAATGAGCAGTTCTTC.

A few counts support this clonotype. This chain connects TRBV28 to TRBJ1-1; D call uncertain. Per the germline V gene, CDR1 is MDHEN and CDR2 is SYDVKM. The CDR3 is 11 amino acids. V was shortened by 4 bases and J by 11 bases, with 11 bases between the two germline ends. The DNA of the CDR3 is TGTGCCAGCAGTTCAAGGCGATTTGCTTTCTTT. Protein product: CASSSRRFAFF.

This clonotype was detected ten times or more. V is TRBV10-1 and J is TRBJ2-2; D is unresolved. Trimming took 4 bases from V and 0 from J, leaving 3 bases between them. The CDR3 is 13 residues long. Germline loops: CDR1 WNHNN, CDR2 SYGVQD (reference sequence). The DNA for the CDR3 is TGCGCCAGCAGTGTCTCGAACACCGGGGAGCTGTTTTTT. Encoded protein: CASSVSNTGELFF.

There are many counts of this clonotype. The chain recombines TRBV2 with TRBJ1-1, with TRBD1 matching over 7 bases. Germline CDR1 and CDR2: SNHLY and FYNNEI. The trim removed 6 bases at V and 4 bases at J, leaving 5 bases unmatched. The CDR3 has 13 amino acids. The CDR3 region is CASSAGTATEAFF. In DNA form, the CDR3 reads TGTGCCAGCAGCGCCGGGACAGCCACTGAAGCTTTCTTT.

This clonotype was seen only a few times. V and J are TRBV6-2 or TRBV6-3 and TRBJ1-2; 11 nucleotides line up with TRBD1. Germline loops: CDR1 MNHEY, CDR2 SVGEGT. The CDR3 extends over 15 amino acids. Unmatched junction bases numbered 6, after V lost 5 bases and J lost 4 bases. For the CDR3, the DNA is TGTGCCAGCAGTACCGGGACAGGGGGAAGCTATGGCTACACCTTC. Its translation is CASSTGTGGSYGYTF.

This clonotype was seen only a few times. J is TRBJ2-1 and V is TRBV20-1; 7 bases agree with TRBD2. The CDR3 runs to 13 residues. CDR1 is DFQATT and CDR2 is SNEGSKA in the germline V gene (reference sequence). V dropped 7 bases and J dropped 12; count of bases not matched to a gene: 15. CDR3 sequence (DNA): TGCAGTGGAGGAGGGAGGGTGAGGTCCGGGCAGTTCTTC. Its translation: CSGGGRVRSGQFF.

This clonotype was recorded many times. The genes are TRBV4-2 and TRBJ1-5, with a tentative D call TRBD1 (5 bases). Germline values: CDR1 LGHNA, CDR2 YNFKEQ. The CDR3 has 15 amino acids. The V gene lost 0 bases and the J gene lost 5 bases, with 11 bases spanning the gap. The CDR3 loop reads CASSQDYSGHQPQHF. CDR3 sequence (DNA): TGTGCCAGCAGCCAAGATTACTCGGGACATCAGCCCCAGCATTTT.

Many counts were recorded for this clonotype. The chain uses TRBV5-1 and TRBJ1-2; D unclear. The CDR3 has 14 amino acids. The ends were cut back, 0 bases at V and 8 bases at J, with 14 bases in the middle. The germline V gene encodes CDR1 SGHRS and CDR2 YFSETQ. The DNA for the CDR3 is TGCGCCAGCAGCTTGGACATGGGAGTGGGGGGCTACACCTTC. Translated: CASSLDMGVGGYTF.

The chain links TRBV5-5 to TRBJ1-6; D is possibly TRBD1 (5 bases). Germline CDR1 SGHKS, CDR2 YYEKEE (reference sequence). The CDR3 extends over 15 amino acids. V was cut by 4 bases and J by 10 bases, with 18 bases left in between. For the CDR3, the DNA is TGTGCCAGCAGCCTCAGGGCAAGGAAAGGATCACCCCTCCACTTT. Protein sequence: CASSLRARKGSPLHF.

This clonotype was detected a few times. The chain couples TRBV29-1 to TRBJ2-1; a possible D gene is TRBD2 (5 bases). The V gene lost 0 bases and the J gene lost 7 bases, with 13 bases spanning the gap. Germline CDR1 is SQVTM and CDR2 is ANQGSEA. CDR3 length: 14 residues. CDR3 sequence reads: CSVEDTGILNEQFF. The CDR3 bases are TGCAGCGTTGAAGACACGGGGATACTGAATGAGCAGTTCTTC.

V usage is TRBV6-1 and J usage is TRBJ2-7; either TRBD1 or TRBD2 may fit D (5 bases each). The germline V gene encodes CDR1 MNHNS and CDR2 SASEGT. V lost 6 bases to trimming and J lost 7 bases, with 25 bases between them. The CDR3 length is 16 residues. CDR3 bases: TGTGCCAGCAGGGTGGCAGGGAGCAGCCTGATAGGTGAGCAGTACTTC. This codes for CASRVAGSSLIGEQYF.

This clonotype was counted at least ten times. The rearrangement joins TRBV6-5 to TRBJ1-1, with a weak D call TRBD1 (5 bases). Trimming pared 2 bases from V and 7 bases from J, leaving 14 bases between. The CDR3 totals 14 residues. The V gene's germline CDR1 is MNHEY and CDR2 SVGAGI. The CDR3 spells CASSYHGPGGEAFF. Here the CDR3 DNA reads TGTGCCAGCAGTTACCACGGGCCGGGGGGTGAAGCTTTCTTT.

This clonotype came up a few times. The chain is built from TRBV11-2 and TRBJ2-1, with D perhaps TRBD2 (7 bases). Germline loops: CDR1 SGHAT, CDR2 FQNNGV. This CDR3 contains 14 residues. V lost 11 bases, J lost 0 bases, and 14 bases lay in between. The CDR3 DNA sequence: TGTGCCGGCGGGGGCCTCAGCTCCTACAATGAGCAGTTCTTC. Translating gives CAGGGLSSYNEQFF.

A word on this clonotype: A read error is possible here, since a much larger clone lies one base away. The chain is built from TRBV6-1 and TRBJ2-1, with D possibly TRBD1 on 5 matching bases. In germline, CDR1 is MNHNS, CDR2 SASEGT. The CDR3 length is 15 residues. The DNA of the CDR3 is TGTGCCTGCAGTACAACAGGTGGCCCCTACAATGAGCAGTTCTTC. The encoded protein is CACSTTGGPYNEQFF.

This clonotype has just a few counts. V gene TRBV27 combines with J gene TRBJ1-5; D is undetermined. Germline values: CDR1 MNHEY, CDR2 SMNVEV (reference sequence). Trimming cost V 3 bases and J 3 bases, with 9 bases left between them. This CDR3 spans 14 amino acids. The CDR3 DNA sequence: TGTGCCAGCAGTTTTAGGCTCACCAATCAGCCCCAGCATTTT. It encodes CASSFRLTNQPQHF.

This clonotype came up a few times. The genes are TRBV5-1 and TRBJ1-2; 9 nucleotides align to TRBD1. This CDR3 has 16 amino acids. The germline V gene encodes CDR1 SGHRS and CDR2 YFSETQ. The V segment lost 3 bases and the J segment 6 bases; nucleotides outside the gene matches: 12. CDR3 residues: CASSSYPGQGPHGYTF. CDR3 bases: TGCGCCAGCAGCTCTTACCCGGGACAGGGACCCCATGGCTACACCTTC.

This clonotype was seen a few times. This sequence joins TRBV6-5 and TRBJ2-5; 9 bases are a match to TRBD1. Germline CDR1 is MNHEY and CDR2 is SVGAGI. There are 15 residues in the CDR3. The V gene end was trimmed by 1 base and the J gene end by 3 bases; junction bases not matched to a gene: 3. The CDR3 DNA reads TGTGCCAGCAGTTACTTGGACAGGGGTAAAGAGACCCAGTACTTC. This translates into CASSYLDRGKETQYF.

This clonotype occurred a few times. This rearrangement joins TRBV29-1 to TRBJ1-1; D uncertain. V was trimmed by 0 bases and J by 9 bases, leaving 14 bases between them. The CDR3 is made up of 13 amino acids. Germline V gene lookup returns CDR1 SQVTM and CDR2 ANQGSEA. The CDR3, as DNA: TGCAGCGTTGAAGATCAGACGGGAACAAAAGCTTTCTTT. It specifies CSVEDQTGTKAFF.

This chain connects TRBV27 to TRBJ2-7; D may be TRBD2 (7 bases). The CDR3 extends over 14 amino acids. V was trimmed by 6 bases and J by 3 bases, leaving 15 bases between them. Germline CDR1 MNHEY, CDR2 SMNVEV (reference sequence). CDR3 DNA sequence: TGTGCCAGCAGCCTAAGAGGGGGGGTCTACGAGCAGTACTTC. This translates into CASSLRGGVYEQYF.

The table lists this clonotype with a few counts. This rearrangement joins TRBV20-1 to TRBJ2-3; 11 bases are shared with TRBD1. Germline trimming cut 3 bases from V and 8 bases from J; bases unmatched to any gene: 10. CDR1 is DFQATT, CDR2 SNEGSKA, per germline (reference sequence). The CDR3 is 15 residues long. The CDR3 here is CSARAGQGARGTQYF. Written as DNA, the CDR3 is TGCAGTGCTAGGGCAGGACAGGGGGCCCGGGGTACGCAGTATTTT.

At least ten counts were recorded for this clonotype. V and J are TRBV2 and TRBJ2-3, with TRBD1 matching 10 bases. Germline CDR1 is SNHLY and CDR2 is FYNNEI. The CDR3 is 15 residues long. V lost 6 bases and J lost 5; bases outside the gene matches: 8. The CDR3 DNA reads TGTGCCAGCAGCGACACGACAGGGGGCAGAGATACGCAGTATTTT. This codes for CASSDTTGGRDTQYF.

This clonotype appeared many times. The rearrangement links TRBV7-2 to TRBJ2-3; D remains unclear. This CDR3 region has 13 residues. V dropped 3 bases and J dropped 3 bases, with 7 bases sitting between them. CDR1 is SGHTA and CDR2 is FQGNSA in the germline V gene. CDR3 residues: CASSFPGTDTQYF. CDR3 nucleotide sequence: TGTGCCAGCAGCTTTCCGGGTACAGATACGCAGTATTTT.

This clonotype was counted a few times. V and J are TRBV20-1 and TRBJ1-6; 8 bases align to TRBD1. Unmatched junction bases numbered 9, after V lost 4 bases and J lost 10 bases. This CDR3 has 14 amino acids. The germline gives CDR1 DFQATT, CDR2 SNEGSKA (reference sequence). This CDR3 reads CSAKPGQVDSPLHF. The CDR3 DNA sequence: TGCAGTGCTAAGCCGGGACAGGTAGACTCACCCCTCCACTTT.